This T cell receptor beta chain was sequenced for a study of blood T cells in healthy people across ages. Study-wide findings and caveats: Naive T cell percentage showed a strong correlation with TCR beta diversity.

A note on this clonotype: Its antigen is not known.

Every sample gave at least 5.5 micrograms of total RNA when it was extracted. CDR3 length: 18 amino acids. Between the trimmed V and J ends, which lost 1 base and 6 bases, there was a span of 21 bases. The germline V gene has CDR1 SEHNR and CDR2 FQNEAQ (reference sequence). With a J-beta primer mix and a sample-barcoded 5' primer, a second PCR ran roughly 6 to 12 cycles. TCRdb processed the 5' RACE reads anew with MiXCR; each CDR3 protein has one entry. This sample has around 800,000 distinct CDR3 sequences, with around a quarter found just once. The data were also submitted as part of a second study, on T cells of mothers and their children. That source reports: Each donor was one of three healthy Caucasian mothers or one of their six children.

Sequences were obtained from blood. The chain is built from TRBV7-9 and TRBJ2-2, with D perhaps matching TRBD1 (6 bases). This receptor was obtained from a boy under 18 in good health. The CDR3 spells CASSLGSVRDIGPGELFF. The CDR3, as DNA: TGTGCCAGCAGCTTAGGTTCGGTAAGGGACATCGGTCCCGGGGAGCTGTTTTTT.